The 3 T cell receptor beta chains given below trace back to one sample, sequenced in a study of Graves' ophthalmopathy and Graves' hyperthyroidism. Scientists amplified the TCR beta CDR3 regions from RNA transcripts. A first-round RT-PCR used HTBI primers, followed by a second-round multiplex PCR. TCRdb re-called the multiplex PCR reads with MiXCR, one entry per CDR3 protein. The table has approximately 160,000 distinct CDR3 sequences, approximately 40% seen once. Sequenced input: peripheral blood. These receptors were collected from a woman aged 40 to 55 with Graves' ophthalmopathy.

The genes are TRBV2 and TRBJ1-1; D unresolved. Germline V gene sequence: CDR1 SNHLY, CDR2 FYNNEI. Trimming stripped 6 bases from V and 3 bases from J, with 11 bases between. The CDR3 sequence is 13 residues long. CDR3 protein: CASRQMRDTEAFF. The CDR3 nucleotides read TGTGCCAGCAGGCAGATGAGGGACACTGAAGCTTTCTTT.

This clonotype appeared many times. The chain combines TRBV7-3 with TRBJ2-7; D might be TRBD2 (8 bases). CDR1 and CDR2 (germline): SGHTA, FQGTGA. This CDR3 region has 14 residues. The V end was cut by 6 bases, the J end by 4 bases, with 16 bases between. The DNA for the CDR3 is TGTGCCAGCAGACCGGGAGGGGGCCGGTACGAGCAGTACTTC. Amino acid sequence: CASRPGGGRYEQYF. Complete variable domain (other parts from reference TRBV7-3 and TRBJ2-7): GAGVSQTPSNKVTEKGKYVELRCDPISGHTALYWYRQSLGQGPEFLIYFQGTGAADDSGLPNDRFFAVRPEGSVSTLKIQRTERGDSAVYLCASRPGGGRYEQYFGPGTRLTVT.

This clonotype was found many times. V gene TRBV11-2 combines with J gene TRBJ2-7; D unresolved. The ends were cut back, 5 bases at V and 5 bases at J, with 7 bases in the middle. CDR1 is SGHAT and CDR2 is FQNNGV in the germline V gene. The CDR3 totals 11 residues. Here the CDR3 reads CASSDQNEQYF. CDR3 DNA: TGTGCCAGCAGCGACCAGAACGAGCAGTACTTC.